The 10 T cell receptor beta chains below come from one sample, sequenced in a study of radiotherapy plus CTLA-4 blockade in lung cancer. The table came from immunoSEQ multiplex PCR; TCRdb's copy has only in-frame clones and leaves some out. The sample lists around 99,000 clones, about 91% occurring once. Sequenced material: peripheral blood, taken from a patient treated with radiotherapy plus ipilimumab. These receptor sequences come from a human donor with non-small cell lung cancer that progressed on radiotherapy plus ipilimumab.

The V and J genes are TRBV10-1 and TRBJ2-3, with 12 bases lining up with TRBD2. Germline assignment: CDR1 WNHNN and CDR2 SYGVQD (reference sequence). This CDR3 has 16 amino acids. V lost 6 bases and J lost 4; bases outside the gene matches: 8. CDR3 DNA sequence: TGCGCCAGCAGCCCTCTCACTAGCGGGAGGCCAGATACGCAGTATTTT. Its translation is CASSPLTSGRPDTQYF.

This clone is a singleton in its sample. The rearrangement joins TRBV6-5 to TRBJ2-7, with unresolved D. The V end lost 6 bases, the J end lost 5 bases, and 14 bases lay between the germline ends. The germline V gene encodes CDR1 MNHEY and CDR2 SVGAGI. The CDR3 is 13 residues long. CDR3 sequence (DNA): TGTGCCAGCAGCGGACCGATGACCCACGAGCAGTACTTC. It translates to CASSGPMTHEQYF.

The chain combines TRBV5-6 with TRBJ2-5, with D uncertain. The CDR3 consists of 13 residues. Per germline, CDR1 SGHDT and CDR2 YYEEEE. V lost 1 base and J 5 bases, leaving 9 bases between the germline ends. DNA of the CDR3: TGTGCCAGCAGCTTGAGGGCTGGGGAGACCCAGTACTTC. Its translation is CASSLRAGETQYF.

The chain carries TRBV7-9 and TRBJ2-1, with TRBD2 matching 9 bases. From germline, CDR1 is SEHNR and CDR2 FQNEAQ (reference sequence). The CDR3 has 15 amino acids. Losses at the gene ends were 5 bases for V and 2 bases for J; bases not matched to a gene: 4. CDR3 region: CASSLSGSPYNEQFF. The CDR3 coding sequence is TGTGCCAGCAGCCTTAGCGGGAGTCCCTACAATGAGCAGTTCTTC.

V gene TRBV5-1 combines with J gene TRBJ2-1; 9 bases match TRBD2. The trim removed 6 bases at V and 0 bases at J, leaving 4 bases unmatched. This CDR3 is built from 15 residues. The germline CDR1 and CDR2 sequences are SGHRS and YFSETQ. The CDR3 loop reads CASTYSGSSYNEQFF. The CDR3 bases are TGCGCCAGCACCTATAGCGGGAGCTCCTACAATGAGCAGTTCTTC.

This sequence joins TRBV11-2 and TRBJ2-6, with D tentatively TRBD1 or TRBD2 (5 bases each). This CDR3 is built from 19 residues. Trimming took off 5 bases at V and 3 bases at J, with 23 bases between the two ends. Germline CDR1 SGHAT, CDR2 FQNNGV. CDR3 DNA: TGTGCCAGCAGCCGAAATTGGGACGCCGTCCTCAGTGGGGCCAACGTCCTGACTTTC. Its protein product is CASSRNWDAVLSGANVLTF.

The chain links TRBV5-1 to TRBJ1-3; D may be TRBD1 (5 bases). Germline V gene data show CDR1 as SGHRS and CDR2 as YFSETQ. This CDR3 has 16 residues. V dropped 0 bases and J dropped 4 bases, with 14 bases sitting between them. The CDR3 nucleotides read TGCGCCAGCAGCTTGGATTGGGGCTTGTCGGGAAACACCATATATTTT. Translation gives CASSLDWGLSGNTIYF.

This chain joins TRBV7-3 and TRBJ2-1; 7 bases line up with TRBD1. V trimming: 0 bases; J trimming: 9 bases; junction bases outside the gene matches: 2. The CDR3 has 13 amino acids. CDR1 SGHTA and CDR2 FQGTGA come from the germline V gene. The CDR3 bases are TGTGCCAGCAGCTTAACTTCAGGGGGTGAGCAGTTCTTC. It yields the protein CASSLTSGGEQFF.

The gene calls are TRBV6-6 and TRBJ1-2; 7 bases agree with TRBD1. This CDR3 has 13 amino acids. The germline V gene has CDR1 MNHNY and CDR2 SVGAGI (reference sequence). V was pared by 5 bases and J by 4 bases, with 4 bases of the junction left unmatched. CDR3 coding DNA: TGTGCCAGCAGTCCAGACAGGGCCTATGGCTACACCTTC. It translates to CASSPDRAYGYTF.

The V and J genes are TRBV6-6 and TRBJ2-7; TRBD1 is a possible D gene (6 bases). In germline, CDR1 is MNHNY, CDR2 SVGAGI (reference sequence). The CDR3 is 15 amino acids. Trimming stripped 8 bases from V and 6 bases from J, with 23 bases between. Here the CDR3 reads CASSHTRGRAGEQYF. The CDR3 bases are TGTGCCAGCTCCCATACCAGGGGAAGGGCCGGCGAGCAGTACTTC.